The text below deals with one TCR beta chain. This clone appeared once. Its antigen has not been determined. Nothing much larger sits one base from this clone, and base qualities are not available. This entry comes from a study of cytomegalovirus exposure and HLA in healthy donors (dated by TCRdb to the late 2010s). General notes on the study: An earlier analysis of 587 of the donors reported 276 Gb of sequence data and 100 million to 120 million unique TCR beta sequences obtained from 180 million or so T cells. About 300 gigabases of sequencing data and tens of millions of unique TCR sequences were included in an early release covering over 600 HLA-typed donors. Of the roughly 430 genotyped donors, over 65% fell in the genetic ancestry cluster associated with self-reported Caucasian donors. The study aimed to test whether cataloging public T cell receptors could reveal signatures of past pathogen exposure. The study profiled the T cell repertoires of about 720 subjects by immunosequencing and related them to cytomegalovirus serostatus. In addition to the first cohort of several hundred subjects, a separate validation cohort of approximately 130 different subjects was used. To predict cytomegalovirus infection status, the study combined high-throughput TCR immunosequencing, statistical association of individual TCRs with disease status, and machine learning. In a later analysis, previously published TCR beta repertoires from 500 to 750 donors were re-analyzed and high-resolution HLA genotyping was added so that TCR occurrence patterns could be studied. The later analysis used no new phenotypic data to find candidate immune exposures, relying instead on TCR beta sequences and their occurrence across donors. In an earlier analysis of 550 to 700 of the donors, high-throughput TCR beta sequencing was used to judge whether each TCR beta V gene segment behaved as functional or pseudogenic. Donor age, sex, ethnicity and CMV serostatus were compiled alongside the repertoire data. In a later genetic analysis, genome-wide SNP genotypes for about 55% of the roughly 670 donors were used, and that subset was treated as a discovery cohort. Every discovery cohort repertoire had been produced on one sequencing platform. Class I and class II HLA loci were covered by the typing at four-digit resolution. Typing coverage differed by locus: A, B, C, DRB1 and DQB1 were typed in roughly 629-630 donors, DQA1 in about 500, DPA1 in around 600, and DPB1 in 472. Roughly 5 DR-DQ haplotypes were handled as single units for association and clustering, since linkage in the cohort was strong. Among some 400 genotyped donors of the cohort, an average of around 250,000 unique TCR beta nucleotide sequences was sequenced per donor, of which approximately 19% were non-productive. What the study reported, not specific to this receptor: A cluster of highly shared sequence variants was judged likely to be a technical artifact of the sequencing pipeline. According to a later analysis, most CMV-associated TCR beta chains appeared to be HLA-restricted, and the HLA associations seemed to be driven largely by CMV exposure. Because some donors lacked HLA typing at each locus, the association tests relied only on the typed subset. The only immune exposure information available for the cohort was CMV serostatus. Most TCR sequences were observed very rarely across donors, whereas some public TCRs were present in many individuals. Correlated functional status among segregating V segments might be attributable to linkage disequilibrium, but an unknown experimental factor could not be ruled out. In an earlier analysis of some 500 of the donors, most TCR beta V segments appeared in productive rearrangements about 90% or about 30% of the time, broadly matching IMGT annotations. A further reported finding was that TCR beta sequences accurately predicted the HLA-A and HLA-B alleles for most subjects in the first cohort. In a later analysis, TCR association rates were found to vary across HLA loci, with the most associated TCRs seen for DRB1 alleles and the fewest for HLA-C alleles. Assigning TCR associations to individual alleles was difficult when HLA alleles, especially DR and DQ, strongly co-occurred. The 87-base-pair reads could not distinguish some IMGT-functional V segments, including TRBV6-2 and TRBV6-3, so those segments were excluded. Cytomegalovirus status was reported to be diagnosed by the classifier with high specificity and sensitivity in both the original and validation cohorts. Several of the top co-occurrence clusters appeared to be linked to parvovirus B19, influenza, CMV and Epstein-Barr virus, according to a later analysis. In vitro tests confirmed that a few of the cytomegalovirus-associated TCR beta chains recognize cytomegalovirus antigens. In a later genetic analysis, fewer N-insertions in productive TCRs were reported among donors in an Asian-associated ancestry cluster than the approximately 670-donor mean. Sequencing depth was assumed to be roughly uniform across donors in the presence/absence analyses, though that assumption may not hold. The authors suggested that the approach could potentially be extended to other disease states and immunological phenotypes. A later genetic analysis associated a missense DCLRE1C variant with V-gene and J-gene trimming of TCR beta chains, and an independent cohort replicated the association. At a false discovery rate of 0.05, a later analysis linked under 20,000 TCR beta sequences to specific HLA alleles. In a later analysis, HLA-associated TCR beta chains showed more clonal expansion and lower generation probabilities than non-associated chains that were equally common. Because counts were too low, roughly 18 rarely observed V segments, including chromosome 9 orphons, were left out of the earlier analysis of 587 of the donors. In this cohort, only TCR beta chains were sequenced, and detectable features were limited by the absence of alpha or paired-chain data. The study gave a list of about 150 TCR beta chains associated with cytomegalovirus.

Counted from cysteine to phenylalanine, this CDR3 has 14 amino acids. Only CDR3 DNA is held: 42 bases, read in frame from base 1. Relative to germline, V is missing 5 bases and J is missing 5 bases, with 6 bases of the junction outside any gene match. The germline V gene (reference sequence) supplies CDR1 SEHNR and CDR2 FQNEAQ. The cohort was made up of roughly 670 healthy bone marrow donors. At the time of sampling, all cohort members were nominally healthy, though unrecorded immune exposures were likely present. The donor was CMV seropositive and belonged to the group of about 290 seropositive cohort members. A peripheral blood sample was provided by each donor, and peripheral blood mononuclear cells were used for TCR beta sequencing. Genomic DNA was extracted from the blood cell samples with the Qiagen DNeasy Blood Extraction Kit. The method behind the library was the immunoSEQ multiplex PCR assay. A mixture of 60 forward primers for TCR Vbeta segments and 13 reverse primers for TCR Jbeta segments was used in the multiplex PCR. Amplification of the CDR3 region of rearranged TCR beta genes was performed with a multiplex PCR assay on genomic DNA. On the Illumina HiSeq System, the amplified TCR beta libraries were sequenced as 87-base-pair reads. The original methods were these. A later analysis tallied 80 million to 95 million unique TCR beta chains across the 550 to 850 repertoires, and some 12 million of those chains were shared by two or more donors. To remove PCR and sequencing errors, raw reads were error-corrected and collapsed into unique sequences using a nearest-neighbor algorithm that merged closely related sequences. Alignment of CDR3 sequences to IMGT reference sequences was used to assign V, D and J gene segments. For a sequence to be retained, a match of at least six nucleotides to both a V gene segment and a J gene segment was required. Rearrangements were called productive when the CDR3 lacked stop codons and stayed in frame with V and J; all others were non-productive. CDR3 was defined according to IMGT convention as the region running from the second conserved V-encoded cysteine to the conserved J-encoded phenylalanine. In an earlier analysis of around 570 of the donors, sequences lacking an unambiguous match to a single V gene segment were excluded. An earlier analysis of 550 to 650 of the donors classified V segments as functional when productive rearrangements were above 56.7% and as segregating when the standard deviation between donors was above 5%. A statistical classification framework was developed to diagnose cytomegalovirus status using the catalog of TCR beta chain sequences. A later analysis assigned V and J genes by comparing TCR nucleotide sequences with IMGT/GENE-DB human TR gene sequences. Using the TCRdist pipeline, a later analysis assigned CDR3 sequences along with most-parsimonious VDJ recombination scenarios. In a later analysis, each TCR beta chain was defined by its CDR3 amino acid sequence together with its V-gene family, and reads lacking a unique V-gene family were excluded. In a later analysis, around 650 highly shared, low-generation-probability nucleotide sequences were removed to address suspected cross-contamination and a sequencing artifact. For each public chain, a later analysis derived a clonal expansion index from normalized ranks of inferred template counts within each repertoire. A later analysis computed generation probabilities with a VDJ recombination model fitted to out-of-frame rearrangements, and checked the results against IGoR. Hypergeometric tests were used in a later analysis to score TCR-TCR, TCR-HLA and TCR-CMV co-occurrence, with a repertoire-size bias correction applied to the TCR pairs. False discovery rates were estimated in a later analysis by permuting HLA or CMV assignments 20 times. In a later analysis, co-occurring TCRs were grouped with DBSCAN, and TCRdist sequence similarity was added when clustering was performed within HLA-allele-positive subsets. Repertoires with fewer than 30,000 or more than 120,000 public chains were left out of co-occurrence clustering, as were about 5 repertoires with anomalous nucleotide sharing. This immuneACCESS table, as held by TCRdb, lists in-frame sequences with V and J called but not all clones. Of the missing ones, under half trace to an unresolved V gene in checked studies; the others have no known cause. The DNA was the basis for D and trimming; V, J and clone size are from that table. The sample table records around 150,000 clones; approximately 77% of these occur just once. Of the sample, 7% to 8.5% falls within the top ten clones.

The sequenced sample consisted of PBMCs. The chain links TRBV7-9 with TRBJ2-7; TRBD1 aligns with 10 central bases. This receptor was identified in a male donor in good health and CMV-seropositive. In nucleotides, the sequence is TGTGCCAGCAGCGCGGACAGGGGGTCCAACGAGCAGTACTTC. Its product reads: CASSADRGSNEQYF.